This T cell receptor (beta chain) was observed in a study of blood T cell repertoires in COVID-19. As for the study in general: Acute-phase and convalescent COVID-19 samples originated in the United States, Italy and Spain.

The CDR3 is 15 amino acids. CDR1 and CDR2 (germline): WNHNN, SYGVQD (reference sequence). The V and J ends lost 6 bases and 2 bases respectively, with 17 bases between them. TCRdb's table, derived via immunoSEQ multiplex PCR, lists solely in-frame clones and lacks some. The sample yields 200,000 to 250,000 clones, 85% to 90% seen once. The rearrangement uses TRBV10-1 and TRBJ2-7, with TRBD1 as a possible D gene (6 bases). This clonotype originated in a man younger than 35 with active or convalescent COVID-19. The material sequenced was peripheral blood. CDR3 bases: TGCGCCAGCAGCAGGACAGCGACTTCGACCTACGAGCAGTACTTC. Encoded protein: CASSRTATSTYEQYF.